These 18 T cell receptor beta chains came from one sample sequenced in a study of blood T cell repertoires in COVID-19. Profiled with immunoSEQ multiplex PCR; TCRdb holds only in-frame clones, not every one. The sample holds 300,000 to 350,000 clones, about nine tenths seen once. Sequencing input: PBMCs or T cells enriched from blood (not recorded which). The receptors derive from a woman younger than 45 who had been exposed to COVID-19.

J is TRBJ2-1 and V is TRBV19; 10 positions agree with TRBD2. J gave up 4 bases and V 8 bases, and 2 bases lay outside the gene matches. Germline values: CDR1 LNHDA, CDR2 SQIVND (reference sequence). The CDR3 is 13 residues long. The CDR3 sequence is CASASGSYNEQFF. In DNA, the CDR3 is TGTGCCAGTGCTAGCGGGAGTTACAATGAGCAGTTCTTC.

This chain joins TRBV21-1 and TRBJ2-1; the table gives TRBD2 as D, unverified against the DNA. TRBV21-1 is a known pseudogene. CDR3 length: 16 residues. CDR3: CATRLAGAPRSVEQFF. CDR3 nucleotide sequence: TGTGCCACCAGGTTAGCGGGAGCCCCACGTAGCGTTGAGCAGTTCTTC.

The chain links TRBV11-2 to TRBJ2-7; TRBD1 aligns across 7 bases. V lost 5 bases to trimming and J lost 2 bases; unmatched junction nucleotides: 18. The germline V gene encodes CDR1 SGHAT and CDR2 FQNNGV. The CDR3 runs 18 residues. Here the CDR3 DNA reads TGTGCCAGCAGCCCTAGAGTCCCCGAGACAGGGCTAGCCTACGAGCAGTACTTC. Protein product: CASSPRVPETGLAYEQYF.

This rearrangement joins TRBV18 to TRBJ2-6, with D possibly matching TRBD2 (6 bases). Germline V gene data show CDR1 as KGHSH and CDR2 as LQKENI. V was trimmed by 3 bases and J by 0 bases, leaving 9 bases between them. The CDR3 is 16 residues long. CDR3 coding DNA: TGTGCCAGCTCACCCGGGACTTTCTCTGGGGCCAACGTCCTGACTTTC. The encoded protein is CASSPGTFSGANVLTF.

The V call is TRBV5-1, the J call TRBJ2-3; TRBD1 might be the D (6 bases). Germline V gene data show CDR1 as SGHRS and CDR2 as YFSETQ. This CDR3 is 13 amino acids long. The ends were cut back, 3 bases at V and 5 bases at J, with 10 bases in the middle. CDR3 in DNA: TGCGCCAGCAGCTCAAGACAGGTAGATACGCAGTATTTT. Translated, it gives CASSSRQVDTQYF. The full variable domain, completed using reference TRBV5-1 and TRBJ2-3, is KAGVTQTPRYLIKTRGQQVTLSCSPISGHRSVSWYQQTPGQGLQFLFEYFSETQRNKGNFPGRFSGRQFSNSRSEMNVSTLELGDSALYLCASSSRQVDTQYFGPGTRLTVL.

This chain uses TRBV10-3 with TRBJ1-5, with 7 nucleotides matching TRBD1. Per the germline V gene, CDR1 is ENHRY and CDR2 is SYGVKD. The V and J ends lost 4 bases and 2 bases, in that order; junction bases with no gene match: 5. This CDR3 is 15 amino acids long. CDR3 bases: TGTGCCATCAGTGGTAGACAGGGCGGCAATCAGCCCCAGCATTTT. Protein: CAISGRQGGNQPQHF.

The V call is TRBV7-9, the J call TRBJ2-7, with D possibly being TRBD1 (7 bases). There are 17 residues in the CDR3. Trimming removed 5 bases from V and 3 bases from J, with 23 bases in between. Germline CDR1 and CDR2: SEHNR and FQNEAQ (reference sequence). The CDR3 here is CASSRARTGDFVYEQYF. In nucleotides, the CDR3 is TGTGCCAGCAGCCGAGCCCGTACAGGGGACTTTGTCTACGAGCAGTACTTC.

The chain employs TRBV3-1 (or the pseudogene TRBV3-2) and TRBJ1-4; D might be TRBD1 (5 bases). Trimming stripped 7 bases from V and 7 bases from J, with 19 bases between. The CDR3 is 15 residues long. Per the germline V gene, CDR1 is LGHDT and CDR2 is YNNKEL (reference sequence). The CDR3 sequence is CASTPPGREGEKLFF. For the CDR3, the DNA is TGTGCCAGCACCCCGCCTGGCAGGGAGGGTGAAAAACTGTTTTTT.

The V and J genes are TRBV30 and TRBJ1-1, with D possibly TRBD1 on 6 matching bases. Germline V gene sequence: CDR1 GTSNPN, CDR2 SVGIG (reference sequence). The CDR3 has 13 amino acids. V dropped 5 bases and J dropped 0 bases, with 10 bases sitting between them. CDR3 nucleotide sequence: TGTGCCTGGGGAGGACAGCTGAACACTGAAGCTTTCTTT. Translated: CAWGGQLNTEAFF.

This clone was recorded once. V and J are TRBV28 and TRBJ2-3, with 13 bases aligning to TRBD2. Germline trimming cut 3 bases from V and 4 bases from J; bases unmatched to any gene: 16. The CDR3 covers 20 residues. Germline V gene sequence: CDR1 MDHEN, CDR2 SYDVKM. CDR3: CASSFSLAGGPLGTADTQYF. As DNA, the CDR3 is TGTGCCAGCAGTTTCTCACTAGCGGGAGGGCCCCTCGGGACAGCAGATACGCAGTATTTT. The full variable domain, completed using reference TRBV28 and TRBJ2-3, is DVKVTQSSRYLVKRTGEKVFLECVQDMDHENMFWYRQDPGLGLRLIYFSYDVKMKEKGDIPEGYSVSREKKERFSLILESASTNQTSMYLCASSFSLAGGPLGTADTQYFGPGTRLTVL.

As concerns this clone: Other DNA sequences of this sample code for an identical CDR3. This rearrangement joins TRBV5-4 to TRBJ1-1, with D perhaps matching TRBD1 (5 bases). Germline V CDR1 and CDR2: SGHNT, YYREEE (reference sequence). Trimming stripped 0 bases from V and 0 bases from J, with 9 bases between. This CDR3 region has 15 residues. The CDR3, as DNA: TGTGCCAGCAGCTTGGCCGGGGGAATGAACACTGAAGCTTTCTTT. The encoded protein is CASSLAGGMNTEAFF.

CDR3 region: CASTGSQRERWTDTQYF. CDR3 DNA: TGTGCCAGCACCGGGAGCCAGCGGGAGAGATGGACAGATACGCAGTATTTT. The gene calls are TRBV25-1 and TRBJ2-3; 8 nucleotides agree with TRBD2. CDR1 and CDR2 (germline): MGHDK, SYGVNS. The CDR3 is 17 residues long. V trimming: 7 bases; J trimming: 3 bases; junction bases outside the gene matches: 15. Filled out from reference TRBV25-1 and TRBJ2-3, the complete variable domain reads EADIYQTPRYLVIGTGKKITLECSQTMGHDKMYWYQQDPGMELHLIHYSYGVNSTEKGDLSSESTVSRIRTEHFPLTLESARPSHTSQYLCASTGSQRERWTDTQYFGPGTRLTVL.

The genes are TRBV4-2 and TRBJ2-5; TRBD2 agrees at 12 bases. Losses at the gene ends were 0 bases for V and 2 bases for J; bases not matched to a gene: 4. This CDR3 has 17 residues. Germline V gene data show CDR1 as LGHNA and CDR2 as YNFKEQ. CDR3 protein: CASSQDSTSGRQETQYF. CDR3 sequence (DNA): TGTGCCAGCAGCCAAGATTCGACTAGCGGGAGACAAGAGACCCAGTACTTC.

This clone was observed a handful of times. V and J are TRBV10-3 and TRBJ2-7; unclear D gene. Between the trimmed V and J ends, which lost 3 bases and 1 base, there was a span of 7 bases. The length of the CDR3 is 13 residues. Germline V gives CDR1 ENHRY, CDR2 SYGVKD. The CDR3 DNA sequence: TGTGCCATCAGTGAAACAGAATCCTACGAGCAGTACTTC. This encodes CAISETESYEQYF.

This sequence joins TRBV5-6 and TRBJ2-1; no clear D. Trimming pared 2 bases from V and 8 bases from J, leaving 5 bases between. The CDR3 is 11 residues long. The germline V gene has CDR1 SGHDT and CDR2 YYEEEE. The CDR3 bases are TGTGCCAGCAGCTTAGAGGATGAGCAGTTCTTC. This codes for CASSLEDEQFF.

J is TRBJ2-4 and V is TRBV7-8; maybe TRBD2 (6 bases). This CDR3 contains 16 residues. Germline CDR1 reads SGHVS; CDR2 reads FQNEAQ. V was shortened by 5 bases and J by 2 bases, with 16 bases between the two germline ends. The CDR3 sequence: CASSARRAASKNIQYF. In DNA, the CDR3 is TGTGCCAGCAGCGCCCGGAGGGCCGCGTCCAAAAACATTCAGTACTTC.

This chain uses TRBV25-1 with TRBJ2-1, with 8 bases that match TRBD1. This CDR3 is 15 amino acids long. V gave up 4 bases and J gave up 2 bases; unmatched junction bases: 4. Looked up from germline, CDR1 is MGHDK and CDR2 is SYGVNS. The CDR3 bases are TGTGCCAGCAGTGGAAGGACAGGGACCTACAATGAGCAGTTCTTC. It yields the protein CASSGRTGTYNEQFF.

A single count supports this clone. The chain uses TRBV28 and TRBJ2-7; 7 nucleotides line up with TRBD2. The CDR3 runs to 11 residues. Germline V CDR1 and CDR2: MDHEN, SYDVKM. Germline trimming cut 10 bases from V and 10 bases from J; bases unmatched to any gene: 10. The CDR3 sequence: CATEFKRDQYF. CDR3 DNA sequence: TGTGCCACCGAATTTAAGCGGGATCAGTACTTC. The full variable domain, completed using reference TRBV28 and TRBJ2-7, is DVKVTQSSRYLVKRTGEKVFLECVQDMDHENMFWYRQDPGLGLRLIYFSYDVKMKEKGDIPEGYSVSREKKERFSLILESASTNQTSMYLCATEFKRDQYFGPGTRLTVT.